This T cell receptor (beta chain) was documented in a study of Ad26.COV2.S vaccination and SARS-CoV-2 variants. About the research overall: Ad26.COV2.S, an intramuscular injection, was given once or twice 56 days apart.

Treatment specified: about 20 received Ad26.COV2.S at low or high dose, single or two shots; roughly 5 received placebo; per-sample allocation not given. Material that was analyzed had been drawn on day 63 after the first vaccine or placebo injection. An Ad26 vector expressing Wuhan-strain SARS-CoV-2 spike served as the vaccine. Measured with immunoSEQ multiplex PCR; TCRdb has only the in-frame clones, and not every one. Altogether 350,000 to 450,000 clones are present, approximately 90% being singletons, with the ten largest covering 1.5% to 2%. As to this clone: Its antigen is not known.

Findings and limits, study-wide: Non-spike TCR breadth did not differ much between vaccine and placebo recipients. TCR breadth and depth estimates may have understated total T cell responses.

The source material was peripheral blood, sampled in a trial of Ad26.COV2.S vaccine versus placebo. This TCR was sampled from a person between 18 and 59 years old who received the Ad26.COV2.S COVID-19 vaccine or a placebo.

The CDR3 loop reads CASSGDANTGELFF. The DNA for the CDR3 is TGTGCCAGCAGCGGCGACGCGAACACCGGGGAGCTGTTTTTT. The J gene is TRBJ2-2, the V gene TRBV9; D gene uncertain. The V end lost 3 bases, the J end lost 0 bases, and 6 bases lay between the germline ends. This CDR3 has 14 amino acids. CDR1 is SGDLS, CDR2 YYNGEE, per germline.